A selection of T cell receptor beta chains follows, all from one sample in a study of T cell changes during pregnancy in multiple sclerosis. Measured with immunoSEQ multiplex PCR; TCRdb has only the in-frame clones, and not every one. This sample has roughly 72,000 clones, with around nine tenths found just once. Sequences were derived from CD4+ T cells from peripheral blood mononuclear cells, sampled before pregnancy. Receptor source: a female donor with multiple sclerosis, enrolled in a pregnancy study. CDR3s include the opening cysteine and the closing phenylalanine or tryptophan. Fields, in order: clone size, V gene, J gene, D gene, CDR3 length, CDR3 DNA, CDR3 protein. A D gene is named only where the DNA matches it firmly. Part of the rows lack a size; the others show once, few, many or a class for expanded clones.

abundance: .; v_gene: TRBV27; j_gene: TRBJ2-7; d_gene: TRBD2; len: 15; CDR3nt: TGTGCCAGCATACGGGAACGGGGGGGATCCTACGAGCAGTACTTC; CDR3aa: CASIRERGGSYEQYF
abundance: once; v_gene: TRBV19; j_gene: TRBJ1-4; d_gene: TRBD1; len: 15; CDR3nt: TGTGCCAGTAGTATCCCTCAGGGGGTAGGAGAAAAACTGTTTTTT; CDR3aa: CASSIPQGVGEKLFF
abundance: once; v_gene: TRBV7-3; j_gene: TRBJ2-7; d_gene: .; len: 13; CDR3nt: TGTGCCAGCAGCCCCCCTAGCAGTCACGAGCAGTACTTC; CDR3aa: CASSPPSSHEQYF
abundance: few; v_gene: TRBV7-2; j_gene: TRBJ2-3; d_gene: TRBD2; len: 14; CDR3nt: TGTGCCGGATCCTTAGCGGGGGGGACAGATACGCAGTATTTT; CDR3aa: CAGSLAGGTDTQYF
abundance: .; v_gene: TRBV6-1; j_gene: TRBJ2-1; d_gene: TRBD2; len: 14; CDR3nt: TGTGCCAGCAGTCCCGGACTAGCCAACAATGAGCAGTTCTTC; CDR3aa: CASSPGLANNEQFF
abundance: few; v_gene: TRBV9; j_gene: TRBJ1-2; d_gene: .; len: 13; CDR3nt: TGTGCCAGCAGCGTAGCCCCTTCCAGTGGCTACACCTTC; CDR3aa: CASSVAPSSGYTF
abundance: .; v_gene: TRBV7-3; j_gene: TRBJ2-5; d_gene: .; len: 14; CDR3nt: TGTGCCAGCAGCTTAGGGACTTTCCAAGAGACCCAGTACTTC; CDR3aa: CASSLGTFQETQYF
abundance: .; v_gene: TRBV7-3; j_gene: TRBJ2-5; d_gene: TRBD1; len: 15; CDR3nt: TGTGCCAGCGCAAGAGGGGACAGGGCCCGGGAGACCCAGTACTTC; CDR3aa: CASARGDRARETQYF
abundance: .; v_gene: TRBV18; j_gene: TRBJ2-3; d_gene: .; len: 15; CDR3nt: TGTGCCAGCTCACCACTTCGGACAGTTACAGATACGCAGTATTTT; CDR3aa: CASSPLRTVTDTQYF
abundance: .; v_gene: TRBV7-6; j_gene: TRBJ2-2; d_gene: .; len: 18; CDR3nt: TGTGCCAGCAGCTTAGCAGGGCAGGGTGAGGATTACACCGGGGAGCTGTTTTTT; CDR3aa: CASSLAGQGEDYTGELFF
abundance: .; v_gene: TRBV5-4; j_gene: TRBJ2-1; d_gene: TRBD2; len: 16; CDR3nt: TGTGCCAGCAGCTTGTGGCCGACTAGCGGGGGTGCTGAGCAGTTCTTC; CDR3aa: CASSLWPTSGGAEQFF
abundance: .; v_gene: TRBV7-9; j_gene: TRBJ2-3; d_gene: TRBD2; len: 15; CDR3nt: TGTGCCAGCAGCCCACGGGGACTAGCTCCAGATACGCAGTATTTT; CDR3aa: CASSPRGLAPDTQYF
abundance: .; v_gene: TRBV5-6; j_gene: TRBJ2-3; d_gene: .; len: 17; CDR3nt: TGTGCCAGCAGCTTCCTCCGGTCGAGGCGGCTCCCCGATACGCAGTATTTT; CDR3aa: CASSFLRSRRLPDTQYF
abundance: once; v_gene: TRBV18; j_gene: TRBJ1-1; d_gene: TRBD1; len: 14; CDR3nt: TGTGCCAGCTCACGCGACAGGGTGAGCACTGAAGCTTTCTTT; CDR3aa: CASSRDRVSTEAFF
abundance: .; v_gene: TRBV27; j_gene: TRBJ1-1; d_gene: .; len: 15; CDR3nt: TGTGCCAGCAGTGCCGCGGCAGCTATGAACACTGAAGCTTTCTTT; CDR3aa: CASSAAAAMNTEAFF
abundance: .; v_gene: TRBV5-8; j_gene: TRBJ1-5; d_gene: .; len: 14; CDR3nt: TGTGCCAGCAGCTTGCCCGGGAGCAATCAGCCCCAGCATTTT; CDR3aa: CASSLPGSNQPQHF
abundance: .; v_gene: TRBV10-3; j_gene: TRBJ1-5; d_gene: TRBD1; len: 15; CDR3nt: TGTGCCATCAGTGAGTCTACAGGGGCTCGTCAGCCCCAGCATTTT; CDR3aa: CAISESTGARQPQHF
abundance: .; v_gene: TRBV15; j_gene: TRBJ2-6; d_gene: TRBD2; len: 19; CDR3nt: TGTGCCACCAGCAGAGATCATCGACTAGCGACCTCTGGGGCCAACGTCCTGACTTTC; CDR3aa: CATSRDHRLATSGANVLTF
abundance: once; v_gene: TRBV7-2; j_gene: TRBJ2-3; d_gene: TRBD2; len: 17; CDR3nt: TGTGCCAGCACCCTCCTTGGGGCGGGAGCGGGAACAGATACGCAGTATTTT; CDR3aa: CASTLLGAGAGTDTQYF
abundance: .; v_gene: TRBV28; j_gene: TRBJ1-2; d_gene: TRBD1; len: 14; CDR3nt: TGTGCCAGCAGCCCCGGACAGGGAAACTATGGCTACACCTTC; CDR3aa: CASSPGQGNYGYTF
abundance: .; v_gene: TRBV28; j_gene: TRBJ1-2; d_gene: .; len: 11; CDR3nt: TGTGCCAGCAGCCCAAACTATGGCTACACCTTC; CDR3aa: CASSPNYGYTF
abundance: .; v_gene: TRBV2; j_gene: TRBJ1-1; d_gene: TRBD1; len: 19; CDR3nt: TGTGCCAGCAGTGGGGGGGACTTAATCCCGGGACAGGGAAACACTGAAGCTTTCTTT; CDR3aa: CASSGGDLIPGQGNTEAFF
abundance: once; v_gene: TRBV19; j_gene: TRBJ1-1; d_gene: .; len: 14; CDR3nt: TGTGCCAGTAGCTTTTCTGCGTCGAACACTGAAGCTTTCTTT; CDR3aa: CASSFSASNTEAFF
abundance: .; v_gene: TRBV5-1; j_gene: TRBJ2-4; d_gene: .; len: 16; CDR3nt: TGCGCCAGCAGCTTGGGCCCTCGGGGGGCCGAAAACATTCAGTACTTC; CDR3aa: CASSLGPRGAENIQYF
abundance: .; v_gene: TRBV4-1; j_gene: TRBJ1-1; d_gene: .; len: 17; CDR3nt: TGCGCCAGCAGCCAAAGGGGACACTCCCTTAAAGGGGTCGTGGCTTTCTTT; CDR3aa: CASSQRGHSLKGVVAFF
abundance: .; v_gene: TRBV10-3; j_gene: TRBJ1-4; d_gene: TRBD1; len: 12; CDR3nt: TGTGCCATTGGACAGGGCCCCGAAAAACTGTTTTTT; CDR3aa: CAIGQGPEKLFF
abundance: .; v_gene: TRBV5-1; j_gene: TRBJ2-3; d_gene: TRBD2; len: 16; CDR3nt: TGCGCCAGCAGTTTTGGACTAGCGCGGAGCACAGATACGCAGTATTTT; CDR3aa: CASSFGLARSTDTQYF
abundance: .; v_gene: TRBV6-5; j_gene: TRBJ2-5; d_gene: .; len: 12; CDR3nt: TGTGCCAGCAGTGAGGGAGGTGAGACCCAGTACTTC; CDR3aa: CASSEGGETQYF
abundance: .; v_gene: TRBV7-3; j_gene: TRBJ2-5; d_gene: .; len: 13; CDR3nt: TGTGCCAGCAGCTCGATTGGGAGTGAGACCCAGTACTTC; CDR3aa: CASSSIGSETQYF
abundance: once; v_gene: TRBV1; j_gene: TRBJ1-2; d_gene: .; len: 13; CDR3nt: TGCACCAGCAGCCAAGAACAGGAAGAACGCTACACCTTC; CDR3aa: CTSSQEQEERYTF
abundance: .; v_gene: TRBV13; j_gene: TRBJ2-5; d_gene: TRBD2; len: 17; CDR3nt: TGTGCCAGCAGTCCGGGACTAGCGGAAAAAACCGAAGAGACCCAGTACTTC; CDR3aa: CASSPGLAEKTEETQYF
abundance: .; v_gene: TRBV19; j_gene: TRBJ2-3; d_gene: TRBD1; len: 17; CDR3nt: TGTGCCAGTAACTCTCTCCGGACAGGGAGGAGCACAGATACGCAGTATTTT; CDR3aa: CASNSLRTGRSTDTQYF
abundance: .; v_gene: TRBV9; j_gene: TRBJ2-5; d_gene: .; len: 14; CDR3nt: TGTGCCAGCAGCGTAGTCTCTAGCCAAGAGACCCAGTACTTC; CDR3aa: CASSVVSSQETQYF